The 16 T cell receptor beta chains listed next were all sequenced from one sample in a study of cytomegalovirus exposure and HLA in healthy donors. The study ran its PCR with 60 Vbeta and 13 Jbeta primers. Repertoires were generated with immunoSEQ multiplex PCR, while TCRdb's copy carries only in-frame clones and drops some. The sample consists of about 160,000 clones, around 80% of them appearing once. The source material was PBMCs. Source of these receptors: a male donor in good health and CMV-seropositive.

The CDR3 DNA sequence: TGCGCCAGCAGGGGACAGGGTACATACGAGCAGTACTTC. It yields the protein CASRGQGTYEQYF. V usage is TRBV23-1 and J usage is TRBJ2-7; the match to TRBD1 covers 9 bases. TRBV23-1 is an ORF, and what it does is uncertain. After removal of 6 bases from V and 4 bases from J, the junction contained 4 bases not matched to a gene. CDR3 length: 13 amino acids.

This clone has only one observation. V usage is TRBV5-4 and J usage is TRBJ2-2; 7 bases fit TRBD2. Trimming cost V 2 bases and J 4 bases; bases outside gene matches: 8. CDR1 is SGHNT and CDR2 is YYREEE in the germline V gene (reference sequence). The CDR3 has 16 residues. The CDR3 DNA follows: TGTGCCAGCAGCTTAGGTAGCGGGTCGAGCACCGGGGAGCTGTTTTTT. Translating it yields CASSLGSGSSTGELFF.

This clone is a singleton in its sample. The V call is TRBV11-2, the J call TRBJ2-7; 11 bases are shared with TRBD2. CDR1 and CDR2 (germline): SGHAT, FQNNGV. The CDR3 has 14 residues. With 5 bases clipped from V and 2 bases from J, the junction kept 2 bases outside the gene matches. In DNA, the CDR3 is TGTGCCAGCAGCAGGGGACTAGCGGCCTACGAGCAGTACTTC. This translates into CASSRGLAAYEQYF.

The rearrangement uses TRBV7-9 and TRBJ2-7; the D gene is possibly TRBD1 (5 bases). Germline CDR1 and CDR2: SEHNR and FQNEAQ (reference sequence). Trimming took off 5 bases at V and 2 bases at J, with 13 bases between the two ends. This CDR3 has 14 residues. The CDR3 coding sequence is TGTGCCAGCAGCACAGGCCAGGGTACCTACGAGCAGTACTTC. It is translated as CASSTGQGTYEQYF. Full variable domain (rest looked up from reference TRBV7-9 and TRBJ2-7): DTGVSQNPRHKITKRGQNVTFRCDPISEHNRLYWYRQTLGQGPEFLTYFQNEAQLEKSRLLSDRFSAERPKGSFSTLEIQRTEQGDSAMYLCASSTGQGTYEQYFGPGTRLTVT.

This clone has more than one count but fewer than ten. This likely came from a read error, as a far larger clone is one base away. Within the sample, other DNA sequences also encode this same CDR3. The chain couples TRBV5-6 to TRBJ2-5, with TRBD2 matching 7 bases. The CDR3 runs 15 residues. Unmatched junction bases numbered 9, after V lost 4 bases and J lost 3 bases. Germline V gene sequence: CDR1 SGHDT, CDR2 YYEEEE. DNA of the CDR3: TGTGCCAGCAGCCTGGGTTGGGCGGGGGAAGAGACCCAGTACTTC. The encoded protein is CASSLGWAGEETQYF.

The chain has TRBV28 and TRBJ1-1, with TRBD1 identical over 7 bases. V lost 7 bases, J lost 5 bases, and 10 bases stayed unmatched. Germline assignment: CDR1 MDHEN and CDR2 SYDVKM. The CDR3 loop spans 14 amino acids. CDR3 DNA sequence: TGTGCCAGCACTCCAGGGGGATCGGAAACTGAAGCTTTCTTT. It codes for CASTPGGSETEAFF.

This clone occurred a few times. The chain recombines TRBV5-1 with TRBJ1-2; 7 bases are shared with TRBD1. This CDR3 has 15 amino acids. V was clipped by 4 bases and J by 0 bases; unmatched bases: 6. CDR1 and CDR2 (germline): SGHRS, YFSETQ. The CDR3, as DNA: TGCGCCAGCAGCCTCGACAGGGCCCCTAACTATGGCTACACCTTC. This codes for CASSLDRAPNYGYTF.

V and J are TRBV28 and TRBJ1-1; 7 bases match TRBD1. Germline CDR1 and CDR2: MDHEN and SYDVKM. V trimming: 4 bases; J trimming: 7 bases; junction bases outside the gene matches: 3. The CDR3 loop spans 12 amino acids. The CDR3 reads CASSWGQLEAFF. CDR3 DNA: TGTGCCAGCAGTTGGGGACAGCTTGAAGCTTTCTTT.

The rearrangement links TRBV28 to TRBJ2-5; maybe TRBD1 (5 bases). The CDR3 contains 14 residues. The V gene's germline CDR1 is MDHEN and CDR2 SYDVKM. Deletions cut 3 bases from V and 1 base from J, with 9 bases between. CDR3 in amino acids: CASSFAGLQETQYF. The CDR3 region has the DNA TGTGCCAGCAGTTTTGCAGGGCTCCAAGAGACCCAGTACTTC. The full variable domain, its missing parts supplied by reference TRBV28 and TRBJ2-5, is DVKVTQSSRYLVKRTGEKVFLECVQDMDHENMFWYRQDPGLGLRLIYFSYDVKMKEKGDIPEGYSVSREKKERFSLILESASTNQTSMYLCASSFAGLQETQYFGPGTRLLVL.

This chain joins TRBV30 and TRBJ2-7, with TRBD2 matching over 13 bases. V lost 6 bases, J lost 3 bases, and 2 bases stayed unmatched. Germline CDR1 is GTSNPN and CDR2 is SVGIG (reference sequence). The CDR3 sequence is 13 residues long. The CDR3 reads CACWTSGSYEQYF. The DNA for the CDR3 is TGTGCCTGCTGGACTAGCGGGAGCTACGAGCAGTACTTC.

This clone was detected once. The chain carries TRBV9 and TRBJ2-3; 7 bases agree with TRBD1. The length of the CDR3 is 14 residues. J gave up 1 base and V 3 bases, and 2 bases lay outside the gene matches. Germline lookup yields CDR1 SGDLS and CDR2 YYNGEE. This CDR3 reads CASSDGQGTDTQYF. Written as DNA, the CDR3 is TGTGCCAGCAGCGACGGACAGGGCACAGATACGCAGTATTTT.

This chain connects TRBV18 to TRBJ2-2, with a tentative D call TRBD1 (5 bases). The length of the CDR3 is 16 residues. Trimming removed 3 bases at V and 3 bases at J, with 14 bases between. The V gene's germline CDR1 is KGHSH and CDR2 LQKENI. DNA of the CDR3: TGTGCCAGCTCACCCGGCCCCAGGGTCGACACCGGGGAGCTGTTTTTT. Its protein is CASSPGPRVDTGELFF.

This CDR3 is CASSLTGDPEAFF. CDR3 nucleotide sequence: TGTGCCAGCAGCTTAACAGGGGACCCTGAAGCTTTCTTT. This chain joins TRBV5-4 and TRBJ1-1; 7 bases are a match to TRBD1. This CDR3 comprises 13 residues. V dropped 2 bases and J dropped 6; count of bases not matched to a gene: 4. Per the germline V gene, CDR1 is SGHNT and CDR2 is YYREEE (reference sequence).

For this clone: Other DNA sequences in this specimen translate into the identical CDR3. The rearrangement uses TRBV27 and TRBJ1-5; TRBD1 aligns across 9 bases. Germline V lookup: CDR1 MNHEY, CDR2 SMNVEV (reference sequence). CDR3 size: 15 residues. The V and J ends lost 5 bases and 6 bases, in that order; junction bases with no gene match: 8. CDR3 region: CASSPLTGGGQPQHF. The CDR3 DNA sequence: TGTGCCAGCAGTCCCCTGACAGGGGGAGGTCAGCCCCAGCATTTT.

The genes are TRBV12-5 and TRBJ2-1; 7 nucleotides line up with TRBD2. The V and J ends lost 3 bases and 4 bases, in that order; junction bases with no gene match: 6. The CDR3 is made up of 15 amino acids. Germline CDR1 is LGHNT and CDR2 is FRNRAP. The CDR3 bases are TGTGCTAGTGGTTTCGCGCGGGAGAGGTACAATGAGCAGTTCTTC. It encodes CASGFARERYNEQFF.

V and J are TRBV27 and TRBJ2-7; 11 positions agree with TRBD1. With 3 bases clipped from V and 3 bases from J, the junction kept 7 bases outside the gene matches. The CDR3 covers 16 residues. Looked up from germline, CDR1 is MNHEY and CDR2 is SMNVEV (reference sequence). CDR3 region: CASSLGGQGEVYEQYF. In DNA form, the CDR3 reads TGTGCCAGCAGTTTGGGGGGACAGGGGGAGGTCTACGAGCAGTACTTC.